These 28 T cell receptor beta chains were sequenced from one sample in a study of cytomegalovirus exposure and HLA in healthy donors. The PCR used 60 Vbeta and 13 Jbeta primers. Sequencing was performed with immunoSEQ multiplex PCR; in TCRdb, only in-frame clones are kept and a portion is missing. The table includes about 120,000 clones, 70% to 80% detected once. Sequencing was performed on PBMCs. The receptors shown here come from a woman aged 40 to 50 in good health and CMV-seropositive.

The rearrangement joins TRBV30 to TRBJ1-2; TRBD1 matches at 8 bases. Germline CDR1 and CDR2: GTSNPN and SVGIG (reference sequence). V lost 6 bases to trimming and J lost 2 bases; unmatched junction nucleotides: 8. The CDR3 covers 14 residues. The CDR3 loop reads CACLRTGINYGYTF. The DNA of the CDR3 is TGTGCCTGCCTGCGGACAGGGATAAACTATGGCTACACCTTC.

The gene calls are TRBV10-3 and TRBJ1-3, with unresolved D. This CDR3 has 13 residues. Trimming left V 2 bases short and J 1 base short, with 3 bases between. Germline loops: CDR1 ENHRY, CDR2 SYGVKD. Written as DNA, the CDR3 is TGTGCCATCAGTGAGACTTCTGGAAACACCATATATTTT. Its translation: CAISETSGNTIYF.

The gene calls are TRBV10-3 and TRBJ2-3, with D possibly being TRBD1 (5 bases). V was cut by 8 bases and J by 3 bases, with 18 bases left in between. The CDR3 loop spans 15 amino acids. The V gene's germline CDR1 is ENHRY and CDR2 SYGVKD. CDR3 bases: TGTGCCATCGGAGTCGGAGACAGCAGGACAGATACGCAGTATTTT. Its protein product is CAIGVGDSRTDTQYF.

This chain links TRBV5-1 with TRBJ2-5; 7 bases align to TRBD1. The CDR3 totals 15 residues. Germline CDR1 and CDR2: SGHRS and YFSETQ. After removal of 0 bases from V and 5 bases from J, the junction contained 7 bases not matched to a gene. The CDR3 sequence: CASSLAIGGGETQYF. In nucleotides, the CDR3 is TGCGCCAGCAGCTTGGCCATAGGGGGCGGGGAGACCCAGTACTTC. Complete variable domain (other parts from reference TRBV5-1 and TRBJ2-5): KAGVTQTPRYLIKTRGQQVTLSCSPISGHRSVSWYQQTPGQGLQFLFEYFSETQRNKGNFPGRFSGRQFSNSRSEMNVSTLELGDSALYLCASSLAIGGGETQYFGPGTRLLVL.

This rearrangement joins TRBV6-6 to TRBJ1-4; unclear D gene. Per the germline V gene, CDR1 is MNHNY and CDR2 is SVGAGI (reference sequence). CDR3 length: 14 residues. Trimming shortened V by 6 bases and J by 5 bases, and 13 bases separated the two germline ends. DNA for the CDR3: TGTGCCAGCAGAGCGGATTTCACGAATGAAAAACTGTTTTTT. This gives the protein CASRADFTNEKLFF.

This clone has a single count. The CDR3 region is CASSEQMDSPLHF. CDR3 coding DNA: TGTGCCAGCAGTGAACAGATGGATTCACCCCTCCACTTT. The chain links TRBV6-1 to TRBJ1-6; D is unresolved. CDR1 and CDR2 from the germline V gene are MNHNS and SASEGT. Trimming shortened V by 2 bases and J by 8 bases, and 7 bases separated the two germline ends. The CDR3 is made up of 13 amino acids.

The rearrangement uses TRBV30 and TRBJ1-2; TRBD1 might be the D (6 bases). This CDR3 is 16 amino acids long. The V and J ends lost 2 bases and 5 bases respectively, with 21 bases between them. CDR1 GTSNPN and CDR2 SVGIG come from the germline V gene (reference sequence). The CDR3 sequence: CAWSYRVWGRGYGYTF. CDR3 coding DNA: TGTGCCTGGAGTTACAGGGTGTGGGGGCGGGGGTATGGCTACACCTTC.

The chain carries TRBV30 and TRBJ1-5; 7 positions agree with TRBD1. Germline V CDR1 and CDR2: GTSNPN, SVGIG (reference sequence). With 5 bases clipped from V and 5 bases from J, the junction kept 15 bases outside the gene matches. The CDR3 extends over 16 amino acids. CDR3 bases: TGTGCCTGGTCATCCGAATATAGGGGGCTCGATCAGCCCCAGCATTTT. Translation: CAWSSEYRGLDQPQHF.

The chain uses TRBV7-8 and TRBJ1-1, with D perhaps matching TRBD1 (5 bases). The V end was cut by 5 bases, the J end by 4 bases, with 14 bases between. Germline CDR1 reads SGHVS; CDR2 reads FQNEAQ. The CDR3 covers 14 residues. CDR3 DNA: TGTGCCAGCAGCGGACCAGGGTGGGGCACTGAAGCTTTCTTT. It codes for CASSGPGWGTEAFF.

The chain has TRBV29-1 and TRBJ1-2, with D unclear. The CDR3 totals 11 residues. V lost 2 bases and J 5 bases, leaving 6 bases between the germline ends. Germline V lookup: CDR1 SQVTM, CDR2 ANQGSEA. CDR3 sequence: CSVESGYGYTF. CDR3 DNA sequence: TGCAGCGTTGAATCGGGGTATGGCTACACCTTC.

This chain connects TRBV5-1 to TRBJ2-5; 12 nucleotides align to TRBD2. J lost 0 bases, V lost 0 bases, and 3 bases had no gene match. The CDR3 is 17 residues long. Germline V lookup: CDR1 SGHRS, CDR2 YFSETQ. The CDR3 region has the DNA TGCGCCAGCAGCTTGGGACTAGCGGGGGCGTACCAAGAGACCCAGTACTTC. It codes for CASSLGLAGAYQETQYF.

The chain carries TRBV5-1 and TRBJ2-7; TRBD2 might be the D (7 bases). This CDR3 comprises 16 residues. The germline V and J ends were trimmed by 7 bases and 2 bases, with 22 bases remaining between them. Germline V gene sequence: CDR1 SGHRS, CDR2 YFSETQ. The CDR3 loop is CASHWGGTGTAYEQYF. DNA for the CDR3: TGCGCCAGCCATTGGGGGGGAACAGGGACCGCCTACGAGCAGTACTTC.

This chain uses TRBV2 with TRBJ1-5; no reliable D call. Looked up from germline, CDR1 is SNHLY and CDR2 is FYNNEI. Trimming pared 4 bases from V and 5 bases from J, leaving 9 bases between. The CDR3 has 13 residues. The chain's CDR3 is CASSGRGHQPQHF. The DNA of the CDR3 is TGTGCCAGCAGTGGAAGAGGTCATCAGCCCCAGCATTTT.

This chain joins TRBV11-2 and TRBJ2-5; possible D gene TRBD1, 6 bases. The CDR3 spans 15 residues. Trimming shortened V by 5 bases and J by 1 base, and 14 bases separated the two germline ends. Per the germline V gene, CDR1 is SGHAT and CDR2 is FQNNGV. Written as DNA, the CDR3 is TGTGCCAGCAGCCCGCTTCGGACAGTCCAAGAGACCCAGTACTTC. Amino acids: CASSPLRTVQETQYF.

This chain connects TRBV5-4 to TRBJ1-2; D gene uncertain. Trimming took 0 bases from V and 4 from J, leaving 13 bases between them. The CDR3 spans 15 residues. Germline CDR1 SGHNT, CDR2 YYREEE (reference sequence). The CDR3 protein is CASSLGRGQRYGYTF. The CDR3 nucleotides are TGTGCCAGCAGCTTGGGGCGCGGGCAGCGCTATGGCTACACCTTC.

V is TRBV5-1 and J is TRBJ2-2; D perhaps matches TRBD1 (6 bases). The germline CDR1 and CDR2 sequences are SGHRS and YFSETQ. The CDR3 contains 15 residues. V was clipped by 0 bases and J by 6 bases, with 12 bases between them. The CDR3 sequence is CASSLAGVGPGELFF. The CDR3 region has the DNA TGCGCCAGCAGCTTGGCAGGGGTCGGCCCCGGGGAGCTGTTTTTT. The full variable domain, completed using reference TRBV5-1 and TRBJ2-2, is KAGVTQTPRYLIKTRGQQVTLSCSPISGHRSVSWYQQTPGQGLQFLFEYFSETQRNKGNFPGRFSGRQFSNSRSEMNVSTLELGDSALYLCASSLAGVGPGELFFGEGSRLTVL.

This sequence joins TRBV25-1 and TRBJ2-1; no definite D call. Germline loops: CDR1 MGHDK, CDR2 SYGVNS. The V and J ends lost 3 bases and 8 bases respectively, with 14 bases between them. This CDR3 is 14 amino acids long. CDR3 nucleotide sequence: TGTGCCAGCAGTGACCCGGGTCTGTGGGATGAGCAGTTCTTC. As protein: CASSDPGLWDEQFF.

This chain joins TRBV5-1 and TRBJ2-1; D remains unclear. Per germline, CDR1 SGHRS and CDR2 YFSETQ. Trimming pared 2 bases from V and 0 bases from J, leaving 9 bases between. The CDR3 contains 15 residues. The chain's CDR3 is CASSLATSSYNEQFF. CDR3 coding DNA: TGCGCCAGCAGCTTAGCCACGAGCTCCTACAATGAGCAGTTCTTC.

The gene calls are TRBV30 and TRBJ2-7, with a weak D call TRBD1 (6 bases). Germline V gene lookup returns CDR1 GTSNPN and CDR2 SVGIG (reference sequence). The V gene lost 4 bases and the J gene lost 4 bases, with 11 bases spanning the gap. CDR3 size: 12 residues. Written as DNA, the CDR3 is TGTGCCTGGACCCCCAGGGGTTACGAGCAGTACTTC. It is translated as CAWTPRGYEQYF.

V is TRBV2 and J is TRBJ2-7; TRBD2 matches at 8 bases. CDR1 and CDR2 from the germline V gene are SNHLY and FYNNEI. The ends lost 9 bases at V and 13 bases at J; junction bases unmatched: 23. The CDR3 has 15 residues. CDR3 region: CASRSIRGTRGLVYF. CDR3 sequence (DNA): TGTGCCAGTCGGTCAATTCGTGGGACTAGGGGACTTGTATACTTC.

V usage is TRBV29-1 and J usage is TRBJ1-1; D may be TRBD1 (5 bases). The germline V gene encodes CDR1 SQVTM and CDR2 ANQGSEA. V was cut by 5 bases and J by 1 base, with 11 bases left in between. The CDR3 is 13 amino acids. The CDR3 reads CSVFGQGNTEAFF. The CDR3 bases are TGCAGCGTTTTTGGTCAGGGGAACACTGAAGCTTTCTTT. Based on the CDR3 plus reference TRBV29-1 and TRBJ1-1, the full variable domain is SAVISQKPSRDICQRGTSLTIQCQVDSQVTMMFWYRQQPGQSLTLIATANQGSEATYESGFVIDKFPISRPNLTFSTLTVSNMSPEDSSIYLCSVFGQGNTEAFFGQGTRLTVV.

The CDR3 region has the DNA TGTGCCTGGAGTCCAGGGGCTGTCCGGGAGACCCAGTACTTC. Residues: CAWSPGAVRETQYF. The chain is built from TRBV30 and TRBJ2-5, with D possibly matching TRBD1 (6 bases). The CDR3 is made up of 14 amino acids. V lost 2 bases to trimming and J lost 5 bases, with 15 bases between them. The germline gives CDR1 GTSNPN, CDR2 SVGIG (reference sequence).

This clone is a singleton in its sample. The chain is built from TRBV29-1 and TRBJ1-1, with D perhaps matching TRBD1 (5 bases). The CDR3 covers 15 residues. The germline V gene encodes CDR1 SQVTM and CDR2 ANQGSEA. Between the trimmed V and J ends, which lost 0 bases and 1 base, there was a span of 12 bases. In nucleotides, the CDR3 is TGCAGCGTTGAAGACCCAGGGAAGGGGAACACTGAAGCTTTCTTT. Its protein product is CSVEDPGKGNTEAFF.

This rearrangement joins TRBV7-7 to TRBJ2-1; D may be TRBD2 (5 bases). CDR3 length: 14 amino acids. From germline, CDR1 is SSHAT and CDR2 FNYEAQ (reference sequence). V was shortened by 5 bases and J by 6 bases, with 14 bases between the two germline ends. CDR3: CASSQGGLANEQFF. The CDR3 nucleotides are TGTGCCAGCAGCCAAGGTGGGCTAGCCAATGAGCAGTTCTTC.

Of note for this clone: Other nucleotide sequences from this sample produce the same CDR3. The chain joins TRBV18 to TRBJ1-2, with a weak D call TRBD1 (5 bases). CDR3 length equals 14 residues. Germline CDR1 and CDR2: KGHSH and LQKENI. V lost 2 bases, J lost 2 bases, and 9 bases lay in between. The CDR3 nucleotides read TGTGCCAGCTCACCAAGGGACTCGAACTATGGCTACACCTTC. Protein product: CASSPRDSNYGYTF.

This chain joins TRBV5-1 and TRBJ1-2, with no clear D. Trimming cost V 4 bases and J 4 bases, with 14 bases left between them. The CDR3 is 14 amino acids. Germline loops: CDR1 SGHRS, CDR2 YFSETQ. In DNA form, the CDR3 reads TGCGCCAGCAGCCCGCTTTTGGAGGGCTATGGCTACACCTTC. Amino acids: CASSPLLEGYGYTF. Looking up the rest from reference TRBV5-1 and TRBJ1-2 gives the full variable domain: KAGVTQTPRYLIKTRGQQVTLSCSPISGHRSVSWYQQTPGQGLQFLFEYFSETQRNKGNFPGRFSGRQFSNSRSEMNVSTLELGDSALYLCASSPLLEGYGYTFGSGTRLTVV.

This clone was counted only a few times. As DNA, the CDR3 is TGTGCCAGCAGAAAGACAGGGGAGAACACTGAAGCTTTCTTT. Translating gives CASRKTGENTEAFF. The rearrangement uses TRBV6-6 and TRBJ1-1; TRBD1 agrees at 8 bases. This CDR3 has 14 amino acids. The junction had 4 bases not matched to a gene; V was cut back by 6 bases and J by 1 base. Germline-derived CDR1 and CDR2 are MNHNY and SVGAGI (reference sequence).

The rearrangement links TRBV19 to TRBJ1-2, with 7 bases aligning to TRBD1. The trim removed 8 bases at V and 5 bases at J, leaving 8 bases unmatched. Germline-derived CDR1 and CDR2 are LNHDA and SQIVND (reference sequence). The CDR3 runs to 13 residues. DNA of the CDR3: TGTGCCAGTCTGGGGGCAGGGGGGTATGGCTACACCTTC. This gives the protein CASLGAGGYGYTF.